This is a list of T cell receptor beta chains from one sample in a study of cytomegalovirus exposure and HLA in healthy donors. Libraries were prepared by immunoSEQ multiplex PCR; TCRdb keeps only in-frame clonotypes and omits some of them. The table records some 110,000 clones, 74% of them present only once. The material sequenced was PBMCs. Every receptor here comes from a woman aged 45-65 years in good health and CMV-seropositive. CDR3s leave out the opening cysteine and the closing phenylalanine or tryptophan. Where a row states a size, it is once, few, many or the class of an expanded clone; other rows omit it.

CDR3 | J | size | V
ASGLALKTGEVDTGELF | TRBJ2-2 | . | TRBV12-5
ASSESGYGYT | TRBJ1-2 | few | TRBV2
ASSFVRTSSYNEQF | TRBJ2-1 | . | TRBV28
AISESRTGGSSNQPQH | TRBJ1-5 | . | TRBV10-3
ASSYTPGQGLWVPGNTIY | TRBJ1-3 | . | TRBV27
ARSVWSGQREIDTQY | TRBJ2-3 | . | TRBV5-3
ASSVSQYSGNTIY | TRBJ1-3 | few | TRBV9
ASRADRGLGQPQH | TRBJ1-5 | . | TRBV19
ASSRDRGQGTEAF | TRBJ1-1 | . | TRBV18
ASSAQGSYNSPLH | TRBJ1-6 | . | TRBV25-1
ASSSVDRGGLF | TRBJ2-2 | . | TRBV28
ASSPRQGPSYEQY | TRBJ2-7 | . | TRBV18
ASSAGAGTGDLVDEQY | TRBJ2-7 | . | TRBV9
ASSSNSRVAGELF | TRBJ2-2 | . | TRBV4-1
AISESGGPSYNEQF | TRBJ2-1 | . | TRBV6-1
ASSIVYRGASGNQPQH | TRBJ1-5 | . | TRBV19
ATSRDRGDEKLF | TRBJ1-4 | . | TRBV15
ASSMGHLNQPQH | TRBJ1-5 | . | TRBV6-1
ASSLGGLEQY | TRBJ2-7 | . | TRBV5-4
ASSQAGSSYNEQF | TRBJ2-1 | few | TRBV4-2
ASSLGTGGPYEQY | TRBJ2-7 | few | TRBV7-3
ASSVALGAGGPNTQY | TRBJ2-3 | few | TRBV9
ASSPSRYEQY | TRBJ2-7 | . | TRBV19
ASSPPGTSGKDQETQY | TRBJ2-5 | once | TRBV28
ASSPGTGGVHEQY | TRBJ2-7 | . | TRBV18
ASSFRSGTGGFHYGYT | TRBJ1-2 | . | TRBV27
SVAGGPGNEQF | TRBJ2-1 | . | TRBV29-1
ASSPSYMDLKQLNYGYT | TRBJ1-2 | . | TRBV4-1
ASTTTGTGGYT | TRBJ1-2 | once | TRBV4-3
ASSWETGVASREQY | TRBJ2-7 | . | TRBV5-1
ASSFSGEKLF | TRBJ1-4 | . | TRBV11-2
ASSYDRALYEQY | TRBJ2-7 | few | TRBV6-5
ASREGAGSNQPQH | TRBJ1-5 | . | TRBV2
ASSGWFAGVTYEQY | TRBJ2-7 | . | TRBV2
ASSIPGGSDEQY | TRBJ2-7 | . | TRBV28
ATRPRTGNEKLF | TRBJ1-4 | . | TRBV5-1
ASSRQLAGNTEAF | TRBJ1-1 | . | TRBV27
ASSSVGGGNTEAF | TRBJ1-1 | . | TRBV6-5
ASSLGRGFLANVLT | TRBJ2-6 | . | TRBV13
ASSRTSGRTDTQY | TRBJ2-3 | . | TRBV28
ASSLKLDSADRAF | TRBJ1-1 | once | TRBV7-2